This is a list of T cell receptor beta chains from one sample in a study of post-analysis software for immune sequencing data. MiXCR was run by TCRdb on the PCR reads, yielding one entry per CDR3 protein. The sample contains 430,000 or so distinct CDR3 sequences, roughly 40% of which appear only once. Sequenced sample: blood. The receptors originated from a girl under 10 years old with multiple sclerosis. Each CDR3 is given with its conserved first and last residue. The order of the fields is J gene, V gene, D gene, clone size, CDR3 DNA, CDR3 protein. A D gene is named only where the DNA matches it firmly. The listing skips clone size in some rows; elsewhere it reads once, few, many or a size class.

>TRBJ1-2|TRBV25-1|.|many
TGTGCCAGCAGTGCCCAAACAGGGAACTATGGCTACACCTTC
CASSAQTGNYGYTF
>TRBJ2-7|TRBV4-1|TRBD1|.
TGCGCCAGCAGCCCGACAGGGTACTACGAGCAGTACTTC
CASSPTGYYEQYF
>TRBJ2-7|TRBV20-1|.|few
TGCAGTGCTAGAATAGGCTCCTACGAGCAGTACTTC
CSARIGSYEQYF
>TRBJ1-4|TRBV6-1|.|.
TGTGCCAGCAGTCCCAAACCCTACAGGGTCGTTGATGAAAAACTGTTTTTT
CASSPKPYRVVDEKLFF
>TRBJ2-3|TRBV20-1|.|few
TGCAGTGCTAGAAACAGAACAAGACGTGCTAGCACAGATACGCAGTATTTT
CSARNRTRRASTDTQYF
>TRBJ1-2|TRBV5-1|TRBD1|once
TGCGCCAGCAGCTTGACGACAGGGGGCGGGGGCTACACCTTC
CASSLTTGGGGYTF
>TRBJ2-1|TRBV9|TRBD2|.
TGTGCCAGCAGCGTAGCTCGGGGGGGCAATGAGCAGTTCTTC
CASSVARGGNEQFF
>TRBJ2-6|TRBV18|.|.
TGTGCCAGCTCACTACGAGGACAGTCTGTCTCTGGGGCCAACGTCCTGACTTTC
CASSLRGQSVSGANVLTF
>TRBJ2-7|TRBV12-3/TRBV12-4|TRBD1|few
TGTGCCAGCAGTTTTGGGACAGAAGGCTACGAGCAGTACTTC
CASSFGTEGYEQYF
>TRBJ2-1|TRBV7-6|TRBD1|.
TGTGCCAGCAGCCCGGGACAGGGGTTCCATGAGCAGTTCTTC
CASSPGQGFHEQFF
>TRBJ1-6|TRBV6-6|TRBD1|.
TGTGCCAGCAGTCCCAACAGGGGGCAGGTTTCACCCCTCCACTTT
CASSPNRGQVSPLHF
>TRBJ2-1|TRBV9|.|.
TGTGCCAGCAGCGTAGATAGCGGAACCTACAATGAGCAGTTCTTC
CASSVDSGTYNEQFF
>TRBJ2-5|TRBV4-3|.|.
TGCGCCAGCAGCCAAGATACTTTGGAGACCCAGTACTTC
CASSQDTLETQYF
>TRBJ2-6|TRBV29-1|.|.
TGCAGCGTTGGAGAAGCTGGGGCCAACGTCCTGACTTTC
CSVGEAGANVLTF
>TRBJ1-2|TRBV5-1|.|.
TGCGCCAGCAGCTTGTCCGCCTCCCCAAACTATGGCTACACCTTC
CASSLSASPNYGYTF
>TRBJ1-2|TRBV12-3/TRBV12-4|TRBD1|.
TGTGCCAGCACCCGGACAGGGGACAGAGGTGGCTACACCTTC
CASTRTGDRGGYTF
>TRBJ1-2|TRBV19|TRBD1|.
TGTGCCAGTAGTTTAGATACCGGGACAGACTATGGCTACACCTTC
CASSLDTGTDYGYTF
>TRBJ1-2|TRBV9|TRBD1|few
TGTGCCAGCAGCTACGGGACAGGGGGCAGCTATGGCTACACCTTC
CASSYGTGGSYGYTF